These T cell receptor beta chains were read from a single sample in a study of T cells after yellow fever vaccination. TCRdb reprocessed the 5' RACE reads via MiXCR and lists one record per CDR3 protein. The data contain some 600,000 distinct CDR3 sequences, about 17% of them singletons. This specimen consisted of PBMCs, obtained about 5 days after the first yellow fever vaccination. The receptors come from a man between 18 and 29 years old who received the YFV17D yellow fever vaccine. The CDR3 runs from the conserved cysteine through the conserved F or W. D genes are given only for firm matches. Expanded clones are given a class, and other clones once, few, many or no size at all.

NA,TRBV6-5,TRBJ2-3,NA,TGTGCCAGCAGTTCGCGGACAGCCTATACGCAGTATTTT,CASSSRTAYTQYF
NA,TRBV12-3/TRBV12-4,TRBJ2-3,TRBD2,TGTGCCAGCAGCCCTCACCGAGCGGGGGACACAGATACGCAGTATTTT,CASSPHRAGDTDTQYF
few,TRBV20-1,TRBJ2-1,NA,TGCAGTGCTTTCAGGGCTTTTTCCTACAATGAGCAGTTCTTC,CSAFRAFSYNEQFF
few,TRBV5-6,TRBJ2-7,NA,TGTGCCAGCAGCCAGACCGACACCTACGAGCAGTACTTC,CASSQTDTYEQYF
few,TRBV4-1,TRBJ2-3,NA,TGCGCCAGCAGCCCCGAGGGGGTGGGAGATACGCAGTATTTT,CASSPEGVGDTQYF
few,TRBV20-1,TRBJ2-1,TRBD2,TGCAGTGCTCGACGGACTAGCGGGGTTAACTACAATGAGCAGTTCTTC,CSARRTSGVNYNEQFF
NA,TRBV29-1,TRBJ2-3,NA,TGCAGCTTTCTGGAGACAGCTAGCACAGATACGCAGTATTTT,CSFLETASTDTQYF
NA,TRBV6-2/TRBV6-3,TRBJ2-2,TRBD2,TGTGCCAGCACGGGGGGCGGGGAGCTGTTTTTT,CASTGGGELFF
NA,TRBV4-2,TRBJ2-1,NA,TGTGCCAGCAGCCAAGGGACCACAGCCTACAATGAGCAGTTCTTC,CASSQGTTAYNEQFF
few,TRBV20-1,TRBJ2-1,TRBD2,TGCAGTGCTAGTCCTCTAGCGGGGGCCTACAATGAGCAGTTCTTC,CSASPLAGAYNEQFF
NA,TRBV11-2,TRBJ2-5,TRBD2,TGTGCCAGCAGCTTCGGTAGTAGCGGGGGGGAAGAGACCCAGTACTTC,CASSFGSSGGEETQYF
many,TRBV30,TRBJ2-1,NA,TGTGCCAGGGGCCGGGGATACAATGAGCAGTTCTTC,CARGRGYNEQFF
many,TRBV10-3,TRBJ1-1,NA,TGTGCCATCAGTGCAGACACCGCGTACACTGAAGCTTTCTTT,CAISADTAYTEAFF
NA,TRBV19,TRBJ2-3,NA,TGTGCCAGTAGTATAGACCAGGGGACGCAGTATTTT,CASSIDQGTQYF
few,TRBV7-2,TRBJ2-3,NA,TGTGCCAGCAGCTTCGGGGTCGCAGATACGCAGTATTTT,CASSFGVADTQYF
few,TRBV20-1,TRBJ1-1,NA,TGCAGTGCTAGGGGGGACAAGGGCCCCGAAGCTTTCTTT,CSARGDKGPEAFF
few,TRBV6-1,TRBJ2-3,NA,TGTGCCAGCAGTCCAGAGCCGGGGGGCACAGATACGCAGTATTTT,CASSPEPGGTDTQYF
few,TRBV5-1,TRBJ1-1,NA,TGCGCCAGCAGCGGCAACCCCGGGCCTGAAGCTTTCTTT,CASSGNPGPEAFF
NA,TRBV7-2,TRBJ2-3,TRBD1,TGTGCCAGCAGATTGGGACAGGTCGCAGATACGCAGTATTTT,CASRLGQVADTQYF
NA,TRBV6-5,TRBJ2-2,TRBD1,TGTGCCAGCAGTCACGGGGGGACAGGGGTCACCGGGGAGCTGTTTTTT,CASSHGGTGVTGELFF
few,TRBV5-1,TRBJ2-5,NA,TGCGCCAGCAGCTTCGGGGTTCGAGAGACCCAGTACTTC,CASSFGVRETQYF
many,TRBV7-3,TRBJ2-1,TRBD2,TGTGCCAGCAGCCCACACCAAGCGGGGCCCTCCTACAATGAGCAGTTCTTC,CASSPHQAGPSYNEQFF
NA,TRBV5-1,TRBJ2-6,NA,TGCGCCAGCAGCTTGAAGGGGGCCAACGTCCTGACTTTC,CASSLKGANVLTF
NA,TRBV7-2,TRBJ1-6,NA,TGTGCCAGCAGCTTTTTCCCGAATTCACCCCTCCACTTT,CASSFFPNSPLHF
NA,TRBV6-1,TRBJ1-5,NA,TGTGCCAGCAGTGCCACGGGCTGGGTTACTCAGCCCCAGCATTTT,CASSATGWVTQPQHF
NA,TRBV7-2,TRBJ2-3,TRBD2,TGTGCCAGCAGCCGCGTTGCCAGCGGGGGAATAGATACGCAGTATTTT,CASSRVASGGIDTQYF